The entry below describes one T cell receptor beta chain. The target antigen is unknown. This record belongs to a study of T cell responses to AZD1222 COVID-19 vaccine. For the study at large: Investigators merged groups given second doses at roughly 4 or roughly 12 weeks.

Assay: immunoSEQ multiplex PCR; the TCRdb copy retains only in-frame clones and omits some. Here the sample spans 100,000 or so clones, about nine tenths being singletons. This CDR3 comprises 15 residues. CDR1 and CDR2 (germline): LGHDT, YNNKEL (reference sequence). V was trimmed by 0 bases and J by 1 base, leaving 9 bases between them. Study-level findings and limits: Vaccine-associated CD4 TCRs spanned spike, dominant at 160-218 and 743-854.

This receptor was identified in an adult in good health. Material: peripheral blood, obtained on day 0 of AZD1222 vaccination. The chain uses TRBV3-1 (or the pseudogene TRBV3-2) and TRBJ1-1; D perhaps matches TRBD1 (6 bases). CDR3 in DNA: TGTGCCAGCAGCCAAGATGGGGGGGCGAACACTGAAGCTTTCTTT. Residues: CASSQDGGANTEAFF.